These 24 T cell receptor beta chains share one sample of origin, sequenced in a study of blood T cell repertoires in COVID-19. Here immunoSEQ multiplex PCR was the method, and the copy in TCRdb shows in-frame clones only, minus some. The sample records about 120,000 clones, less than 90% being singletons. Sequencing was done on a sample of peripheral blood. Receptor source: a man older than 75 with acute or convalescent COVID-19.

The rearrangement links TRBV18 to TRBJ1-2; perhaps TRBD1 as D (6 bases). The CDR3 totals 18 residues. V was trimmed by 3 bases and J by 8 bases, leaving 28 bases between them. CDR1 and CDR2 from the germline V gene are KGHSH and LQKENI. The CDR3 DNA reads as TGTGCCAGCTCACCGCGGGGGCTTCGGGACGATCCCTCCCGGGGCTACACCTTC. Translation: CASSPRGLRDDPSRGYTF.

The CDR3, as DNA: TGTGCCACCGGGCGGGGGCAATCAGATACGCAGTATTTT. Translated: CATGRGQSDTQYF. This chain connects TRBV19 to TRBJ2-3; D might be TRBD2 (7 bases). V lost 10 bases and J 4 bases, leaving 15 bases between the germline ends. This CDR3 has 13 amino acids. Germline CDR1 is LNHDA and CDR2 is SQIVND (reference sequence).

J is TRBJ1-1 and V is TRBV6-5; D is unresolved. The CDR3 contains 13 residues. Germline V gene data show CDR1 as MNHEY and CDR2 as SVGAGI. V lost 0 bases to trimming and J lost 7 bases, with 9 bases between them. CDR3: CASSYSGWNEAFF. CDR3 coding DNA: TGTGCCAGCAGTTACTCGGGCTGGAATGAAGCTTTCTTT.

The chain has TRBV5-6 and TRBJ2-7; 7 positions match TRBD2. The CDR3 loop spans 13 amino acids. The V gene end was trimmed by 4 bases and the J gene end by 2 bases; junction bases not matched to a gene: 3. CDR1 and CDR2 from the germline V gene are SGHDT and YYEEEE. In nucleotides, the CDR3 is TGTGCCAGCAGCCGCGGGAGAACCTACGAGCAGTACTTC. This translates into CASSRGRTYEQYF. The full variable domain, with the rest looked up from reference TRBV5-6 and TRBJ2-7, is DAGVTQSPTHLIKTRGQQVTLRCSPKSGHDTVSWYQQALGQGPQFIFQYYEEEERQRGNFPDRFSGHQFPNYSSELNVNALLLGDSALYLCASSRGRTYEQYFGPGTRLTVT.

V is TRBV9 and J is TRBJ1-4; 8 bases line up with TRBD1. The CDR3 spans 15 residues. Germline V lookup: CDR1 SGDLS, CDR2 YYNGEE. After removal of 4 bases from V and 1 base from J, the junction contained 3 bases not matched to a gene. This chain's CDR3 is CASSLTGETNEKLFF. CDR3 bases: TGTGCCAGCAGCTTGACAGGGGAAACTAATGAAAAACTGTTTTTT.

This clone was detected a few times. This chain links TRBV19 with TRBJ1-6; 8 nucleotides line up with TRBD1. Losses at the gene ends were 6 bases for V and 9 bases for J; bases not matched to a gene: 1. This CDR3 region has 12 residues. Germline V gene data show CDR1 as LNHDA and CDR2 as SQIVND (reference sequence). The CDR3 reads CASSDRGSPLHF. The DNA of the CDR3 is TGTGCCAGTAGCGACAGGGGTTCACCCCTCCACTTT.

The V gene is TRBV6-1, the J gene TRBJ1-2; 7 nucleotides align to TRBD1. This CDR3 is built from 14 residues. Germline CDR1 is MNHNS and CDR2 is SASEGT. The ends lost 0 bases at V and 2 bases at J; junction bases unmatched: 0. In DNA, the CDR3 is TGTGCCAGCAGTGAAGCGGGACAGAACTATGGCTACACCTTC. Translated: CASSEAGQNYGYTF.

The CDR3 sequence: CATSRGGVSGNTIYF. The CDR3 region has the DNA TGTGCCACCAGCAGGGGAGGGGTCTCTGGAAACACCATATATTTT. The chain links TRBV15 to TRBJ1-3; D is perhaps TRBD1 (5 bases). The CDR3 is 15 residues long. The germline CDR1 and CDR2 sequences are LNHNV and YYDKDF (reference sequence). Trimming stripped 3 bases from V and 0 bases from J, with 9 bases between.

The chain is built from TRBV18 and TRBJ2-7, with 8 positions matching TRBD2. CDR1 KGHSH and CDR2 LQKENI come from the germline V gene. The CDR3 has 15 amino acids. The V and J ends lost 2 bases and 1 base, in that order; junction bases with no gene match: 4. The CDR3 here is CASSPTLAGSYEQYF. Here the CDR3 DNA reads TGTGCCAGCTCACCAACTCTAGCGGGTTCCTACGAGCAGTACTTC.

As regards this clone: Relative to the germline gene, one junction end is altered; a read error may explain this. The chain joins TRBV6-1 to TRBJ2-7; 13 bases agree with TRBD2. Germline lookup yields CDR1 MNHNS and CDR2 SASEGT. CDR3 length equals 14 residues. The chain's CDR3 is CASTESGTSGKQYF. DNA for the CDR3: TGTGCCAGCACTGAATCCGGGACTAGCGGGAAGCAGTACTTC.

The CDR3 region is CASSLSGFGEQFF. CDR3 nucleotide sequence: TGTGCCAGCAGCTTATCAGGGTTTGGTGAGCAGTTCTTC. The gene calls are TRBV7-3 and TRBJ2-1; D may be TRBD1 (5 bases). The CDR3 runs to 13 residues. V lost 2 bases to trimming and J lost 9 bases, with 11 bases between them. The germline CDR1 and CDR2 sequences are SGHTA and FQGTGA. Full variable domain (rest looked up from reference TRBV7-3 and TRBJ2-1): GAGVSQTPSNKVTEKGKYVELRCDPISGHTALYWYRQSLGQGPEFLIYFQGTGAADDSGLPNDRFFAVRPEGSVSTLKIQRTERGDSAVYLCASSLSGFGEQFFGPGTRLTVL.

This clone came up once. The chain employs TRBV10-2 and TRBJ2-3, with D tentatively TRBD1 (5 bases). The length of the CDR3 is 15 residues. Trimming took off 0 bases at V and 5 bases at J, with 12 bases between the two ends. Germline V gives CDR1 WSHSY, CDR2 SAAADI. CDR3 in amino acids: CASSESIGQGDTQYF. The CDR3 nucleotides read TGCGCCAGCAGTGAGTCGATAGGCCAGGGAGATACGCAGTATTTT.

The chain is built from TRBV2 and TRBJ2-7; 15 nucleotides match TRBD2. This CDR3 has 16 amino acids. With V trimmed by 6 bases and J by 7 bases, 10 bases remained unmatched. Germline loops: CDR1 SNHLY, CDR2 FYNNEI. The CDR3 nucleotides read TGTGCCAGCAGCGCGGGACTAGCGGGGGGACTCGTAGAGCAGTACTTC. It is translated as CASSAGLAGGLVEQYF. The full variable domain, completed using reference TRBV2 and TRBJ2-7, is EPEVTQTPSHQVTQMGQEVILRCVPISNHLYFYWYRQILGQKVEFLVSFYNNEISEKSEIFDDQFSVERPDGSNFTLKIRSTKLEDSAMYFCASSAGLAGGLVEQYFGPGTRLTVT.

This sequence joins TRBV5-1 and TRBJ1-2; D might be TRBD1 (5 bases). Trimming took off 4 bases at V and 1 base at J, with 17 bases between the two ends. This CDR3 has 16 residues. Germline CDR1 SGHRS, CDR2 YFSETQ. The CDR3 nucleotides are TGCGCCAGCAGCCTAGACAGAGTCGGGTATAACTATGGCTACACCTTC. It translates to CASSLDRVGYNYGYTF.

This sequence joins TRBV3-1 (or the pseudogene TRBV3-2) and TRBJ1-2; no firm D call. Germline assignment: CDR1 LGHDT and CDR2 YNNKEL (reference sequence). V was shortened by 4 bases and J by 7 bases, with 19 bases between the two germline ends. This CDR3 has 15 residues. CDR3 protein: CASSLDSARPSGYTF. CDR3 nucleotide sequence: TGTGCCAGCAGCCTGGACTCCGCGCGACCAAGTGGCTACACCTTC.

The gene calls are TRBV11-2 and TRBJ2-1; D might be TRBD1 (5 bases). Looked up from germline, CDR1 is SGHAT and CDR2 is FQNNGV. The CDR3 runs to 15 residues. V shed 2 bases and J shed 1 base, with 9 bases lying between them. CDR3 coding DNA: TGTGCCAGCAGCTTATCCCAGGGATCCTACAATGAGCAGTTCTTC. This translates into CASSLSQGSYNEQFF.

This clone was counted between two and nine times. The rearrangement joins TRBV2 to TRBJ1-6, with D perhaps matching TRBD1 (5 bases). The CDR3 spans 12 residues. V was clipped by 6 bases and J by 10 bases, with 10 bases between them. CDR1 and CDR2 (germline): SNHLY, FYNNEI. The CDR3 reads CASSGGRSPLHF. CDR3 bases: TGTGCCAGCAGCGGGGGAAGGTCACCCCTCCACTTT.

The J gene is TRBJ2-3, the V gene TRBV6-2 or TRBV6-3; D is possibly TRBD2 (6 bases). Germline CDR1 and CDR2: MNHEY and SVGEGT. This CDR3 spans 16 amino acids. V was pared by 0 bases and J by 2 bases, with 12 bases between. The CDR3 DNA reads as TGTGCCAGCAGTTACTCAGCGGGTTCCAACACAGATACGCAGTATTTT. Amino acid sequence: CASSYSAGSNTDTQYF.

This clone was recorded once. The chain combines TRBV28 with TRBJ1-2; TRBD1 agrees at 11 bases. V trimming: 7 bases; J trimming: 4 bases; junction bases outside the gene matches: 20. The CDR3 extends over 19 amino acids. Germline values: CDR1 MDHEN, CDR2 SYDVKM. CDR3 DNA sequence: TGTGCCAGCACCACCTCTGGAGGCCACGGGACAGGGGGTGGCTATGGCTACACCTTC. Translating gives CASTTSGGHGTGGGYGYTF.

This sequence joins TRBV7-9 and TRBJ1-6; 7 nucleotides match TRBD1. The CDR3 consists of 14 residues. The germline gives CDR1 SEHNR, CDR2 FQNEAQ (reference sequence). The trim removed 4 bases at V and 5 bases at J, leaving 2 bases unmatched. The CDR3 bases are TGTGCCAGCAGCTCGGGACAGAATAATTCACCCCTCCACTTT. This encodes CASSSGQNNSPLHF.

The CDR3 loop reads CASSSQGSSPLHF. CDR3 nucleotide sequence: TGTGCCAGCAGTTCACAGGGATCCTCACCCCTCCACTTT. The chain combines TRBV6-5 with TRBJ1-6; perhaps TRBD1 as D (6 bases). Deletions cut 4 bases from V and 10 bases from J, with 11 bases between. Germline assignment: CDR1 MNHEY and CDR2 SVGAGI. The length of the CDR3 is 13 residues.

J is TRBJ1-1 and V is TRBV18, with D unclear. Trimming removed 2 bases from V and 2 bases from J, with 9 bases in between. The germline CDR1 and CDR2 sequences are KGHSH and LQKENI. There are 14 residues in the CDR3. CDR3 in DNA: TGTGCCAGCTCACCATCGGGATATAACACTGAAGCTTTCTTT. Its protein is CASSPSGYNTEAFF.

The gene calls are TRBV3-1 (or the pseudogene TRBV3-2) and TRBJ1-5; 9 positions match TRBD1. This CDR3 region has 16 residues. After removal of 0 bases from V and 5 bases from J, the junction contained 5 bases not matched to a gene. Germline CDR1 is LGHDT and CDR2 is YNNKEL (reference sequence). This chain's CDR3 is CASSQDSGTGYQPQHF. The CDR3 DNA reads as TGTGCCAGCAGCCAAGATTCCGGGACAGGGTATCAGCCCCAGCATTTT.

The V gene is TRBV27, the J gene TRBJ1-2; D ambiguous. The CDR3 has 15 amino acids. Germline V gene sequence: CDR1 MNHEY, CDR2 SMNVEV (reference sequence). The germline V and J ends were trimmed by 3 bases and 4 bases, with 15 bases remaining between them. CDR3 residues: CASSFRPQAFYGYTF. The CDR3 DNA is TGTGCCAGCAGTTTCCGGCCCCAGGCCTTCTATGGCTACACCTTC.